The T cell receptor beta chain under discussion was sequenced for a study of PD-1 blockade in classical Hodgkin lymphoma. Notes on the study in general: Prior therapy or disease activity may underlie the repertoire differences, whose causes remain undefined. Newly diagnosed patients and complete responders had comparable diversity at baseline.

Note on this clone: Its antigen is unknown.

Repertoires were generated with immunoSEQ multiplex PCR, while TCRdb's copy carries only in-frame clones and drops some. The sample consists of roughly 10,000 clones, around 68% of them appearing once. The time point denotes: cycle 4 day 1 (C4D1), after 6 weeks of nivolumab. Patients all relapsed after autologous stem cell transplantation, and there was variation in brentuximab vedotin exposure. Negative selection with magnets was how CD8+ T cells were isolated from the thawed PBMCs. V lost 0 bases to trimming and J lost 4 bases, with 10 bases between them. The CDR3 is made up of 15 amino acids. Germline V lookup: CDR1 MNHEY, CDR2 SVGAGI.

The chain is built from TRBV6-5 and TRBJ2-1, with D possibly matching TRBD2 (7 bases). This specimen consisted of CD8+ T cells from blood, obtained before the fourth cycle of nivolumab. This clonotype was obtained from a human donor with classical Hodgkin lymphoma. The CDR3 bases are TGTGCCAGCAGTTACTCGGGGGGGCCTTACAATGAGCAGTTCTTC. This gives the protein CASSYSGGPYNEQFF.